These 3 T cell receptor beta chains share one sample of origin, sequenced in a study of blood T cell repertoires in COVID-19. Clones were sequenced by immunoSEQ multiplex PCR, and TCRdb holds only the in-frame ones, with some missing. The repertoire holds under 300,000 clones, with 84% as singletons. The source material was peripheral blood. These receptors originate from a woman aged 40 to 55 who had recovered from COVID-19.

The chain uses TRBV7-9 and TRBJ1-1; possible D gene TRBD1, 5 bases. V was cut by 5 bases and J by 4 bases, with 20 bases left in between. The germline gives CDR1 SEHNR, CDR2 FQNEAQ (reference sequence). The CDR3 has 16 residues. The CDR3 sequence is CASSLPAGGRVTEAFF. The CDR3 coding sequence is TGTGCCAGCAGCCTCCCCGCGGGGGGTCGGGTCACTGAAGCTTTCTTT.

This CDR3 reads CASSQVHRNEQFF. The CDR3 nucleotides are TGTGCCAGCAGCCAGGTTCATAGGAATGAGCAGTTCTTC. The chain links TRBV6-4 to TRBJ2-1; D is ambiguous. This CDR3 is built from 13 residues. V was shortened by 6 bases and J by 7 bases, with 13 bases between the two germline ends. Per germline, CDR1 MRHNA and CDR2 SNTAGT.

The chain combines TRBV6-1 with TRBJ1-2; no firm D call. CDR3 length: 15 residues. Trimming removed 2 bases at V and 3 bases at J, with 13 bases between. Germline V gene data show CDR1 as MNHNS and CDR2 as SASEGT. CDR3 region: CASSEKRGADYGYTF. The CDR3 DNA sequence: TGTGCCAGCAGTGAAAAGCGGGGTGCCGACTATGGCTACACCTTC.